Below, 20 T cell receptor beta chains from the same sample are listed, as sequenced in a study of patients and donors after allogeneic stem cell transplantation. TCRdb analysed the RT-PCR reads with MiXCR anew, one entry per CDR3 protein. The data show approximately 27,000 distinct CDR3 sequences, 6.5% to 10% seen once. The sequenced sample consisted of blood, either unsorted or a sorted T cell fraction (not recorded which). The source is a human donor who was either an allogeneic HSCT recipient or a stem cell or donor lymphocyte infusion donor (not recorded which). It is not recorded whose cells these are; they may come from a transplant donor.

The V gene is TRBV7-9, the J gene TRBJ1-1; D uncertain. The ends were cut back, 3 bases at V and 1 base at J, with 12 bases in the middle. This CDR3 has 15 amino acids. From germline, CDR1 is SEHNR and CDR2 FQNEAQ (reference sequence). For the CDR3, the DNA is TGTGCCAGCAGCTTCCGACGGCAAACGAACACTGAAGCTTTCTTT. This codes for CASSFRRQTNTEAFF.

The gene calls are TRBV29-1 and TRBJ1-4; a possible D gene is TRBD1 (6 bases). The CDR3 is made up of 14 amino acids. Trimming cost V 5 bases and J 0 bases, with 10 bases left between them. The germline V gene encodes CDR1 SQVTM and CDR2 ANQGSEA. CDR3 coding DNA: TGCAGCGTTTACAGGGACCCAACTAATGAAAAACTGTTTTTT. This translates into CSVYRDPTNEKLFF.

A few counts support this clonotype. V usage is TRBV9 and J usage is TRBJ2-1, with 9 bases that match TRBD1. Trimming at V came to 3 bases and at J to 7 bases, leaving 2 bases not matched to a gene. The CDR3 extends over 13 amino acids. Germline V gene lookup returns CDR1 SGDLS and CDR2 YYNGEE. The CDR3 loop is CASSAGQGNEQFF. As DNA, the CDR3 is TGTGCCAGCAGCGCCGGACAGGGGAATGAGCAGTTCTTC.

At least ten counts were recorded for this clonotype. The chain recombines TRBV6-2 or TRBV6-3 with TRBJ2-1; perhaps TRBD2 as D (5 bases). Between the trimmed V and J ends, which lost 5 bases and 4 bases, there was a span of 18 bases. Germline-derived CDR1 and CDR2 are MNHEY and SVGEGT. The CDR3 spans 16 residues. This CDR3 reads CASSRHGSGGYNEQFF. The CDR3 DNA reads TGTGCCAGCAGTCGCCATGGGAGCGGCGGGTACAATGAGCAGTTCTTC.

In its sample, this clonotype was seen a few times. This chain links TRBV29-1 with TRBJ2-2, with a possible D match to TRBD1 (6 bases). The CDR3 spans 14 residues. Germline CDR1 reads SQVTM; CDR2 reads ANQGSEA. V lost 6 bases and J 5 bases, leaving 16 bases between the germline ends. CDR3: CSVGRQGRTGELFF. The CDR3 coding sequence is TGCAGCGTAGGTCGTCAGGGGCGGACCGGGGAGCTGTTTTTT.

This clonotype was detected many times. This rearrangement joins TRBV20-1 to TRBJ1-1, with 7 bases lining up with TRBD1. J was trimmed by 0 bases and V by 0 bases; bases with no gene match: 7. The germline V gene has CDR1 DFQATT and CDR2 SNEGSKA (reference sequence). CDR3 length: 16 residues. The CDR3 DNA is TGCAGTGCTAGAGACCCCCGACAGGGCGTGAACACTGAAGCTTTCTTT. Its protein is CSARDPRQGVNTEAFF.

This clonotype was observed a few times. The chain employs TRBV6-1 and TRBJ1-5, with 8 bases identical to TRBD1. Germline V CDR1 and CDR2: MNHNS, SASEGT. The CDR3 is 15 residues long. The V and J ends lost 8 bases and 5 bases, in that order; junction bases with no gene match: 11. The CDR3 is CASVAGQGLYQPQHF. CDR3 DNA sequence: TGTGCCAGCGTGGCCGGACAGGGTTTGTATCAGCCCCAGCATTTT.

Ten or more counts support this clonotype. This chain uses TRBV12-3 or TRBV12-4 with TRBJ2-1; TRBD2 agrees at 11 bases. The CDR3 is 17 residues long. V shed 2 bases, J shed 2 bases, and the junction held 5 bases outside the gene matches. CDR3 protein: CASSLHSGRATYNEQFF. In nucleotides, the CDR3 is TGTGCCAGCAGTTTACATAGCGGGAGGGCCACCTACAATGAGCAGTTCTTC.

The CDR3, as DNA: TGTGCCAGCAGTATTCGGGGAAACACTGAAGCTTTCTTT. Protein: CASSIRGNTEAFF. This sequence joins TRBV27 and TRBJ1-1; D remains unclear. Germline V lookup: CDR1 MNHEY, CDR2 SMNVEV (reference sequence). The CDR3 loop spans 13 amino acids. With 5 bases removed from V and 2 bases from J, the gap between germline ends came to 9 bases.

The chain has TRBV5-4 and TRBJ2-1; TRBD2 aligns across 12 bases. Trimming cost V 7 bases and J 4 bases; bases outside gene matches: 6. Per the germline V gene, CDR1 is SGHNT and CDR2 is YYREEE (reference sequence). The length of the CDR3 is 15 residues. CDR3 region: CASSETSGSYNEQFF. CDR3 nucleotides: TGTGCCAGCTCCGAGACTAGCGGGAGTTACAATGAGCAGTTCTTC.

This clonotype was counted ten times or more. V is TRBV7-9 and J is TRBJ1-4; 9 bases are a match to TRBD1. The CDR3 covers 13 residues. Trimming took 8 bases from V and 6 from J; bases not matched to a gene: 4. Germline V lookup: CDR1 SEHNR, CDR2 FQNEAQ (reference sequence). The CDR3 spells CASEQGADEKLFF. In nucleotides, the CDR3 is TGTGCCAGCGAACAGGGGGCAGATGAAAAACTGTTTTTT.

In this sample, this clonotype turned up many times. The chain is built from TRBV5-8 and TRBJ1-2; 7 bases fit TRBD1. V lost 5 bases to trimming and J lost 8 bases; unmatched junction nucleotides: 9. Germline CDR1 and CDR2: SGHTS and YDEGEE. The CDR3 sequence is 13 residues long. The CDR3 region is CASRGGPFGGYTF. As DNA, the CDR3 is TGTGCCAGCAGAGGGGGCCCCTTCGGGGGCTACACCTTC.

The chain carries TRBV7-2 and TRBJ1-5; maybe TRBD1 (6 bases). CDR3 length: 15 residues. Germline V gene data show CDR1 as SGHTA and CDR2 as FQGNSA. Trimming took off 1 base at V and 6 bases at J, with 13 bases between the two ends. DNA of the CDR3: TGTGCCAGCAGCTTAGTTGGGGGCTACGGTCAGCCCCAGCATTTT. It translates to CASSLVGGYGQPQHF.

This clonotype was counted many times. The rearrangement joins TRBV7-8 to TRBJ2-6; the D is unclear. The CDR3 runs 15 residues. V shed 1 base and J shed 4 bases, with 8 bases lying between them. Germline V lookup: CDR1 SGHVS, CDR2 FQNEAQ. In DNA, the CDR3 is TGTGCCAGCAGCTTAGAAGCCCTGGGGGCCAACGTCCTGACTTTC. Its translation: CASSLEALGANVLTF. Filled out from reference TRBV7-8 and TRBJ2-6, the complete variable domain reads GAGVSQSPRYKVAKRGQDVALRCDPISGHVSLFWYQQALGQGPEFLTYFQNEAQLDKSGLPSDRFFAERPEGSVSTLKIQRTQQEDSAVYLCASSLEALGANVLTFGAGSRLTVL.

This clonotype was recorded at least ten times. V usage is TRBV28 and J usage is TRBJ1-2; D not resolved. The CDR3 runs to 14 residues. Trimming took off 3 bases at V and 6 bases at J, with 14 bases between the two ends. Germline V CDR1 and CDR2: MDHEN, SYDVKM. CDR3 sequence reads: CASSLRGMGNGYTF. The CDR3 DNA reads as TGTGCCAGCAGTTTGCGTGGGATGGGGAATGGCTACACCTTC.

Only a few counts were recorded for this clonotype. V gene TRBV5-1 combines with J gene TRBJ2-1, with D perhaps matching TRBD2 (6 bases). V dropped 4 bases and J dropped 0 bases, with 14 bases sitting between them. CDR1 is SGHRS, CDR2 YFSETQ, per germline. The CDR3 contains 16 residues. CDR3 sequence: CASSIVGDFSYNEQFF. CDR3 bases: TGCGCCAGCAGCATTGTGGGGGACTTCTCCTACAATGAGCAGTTCTTC.

A remark on this clonotype: A single base separates this from a much larger clone, so it may be a read error. CDR3 in amino acids: CASSRQTGLYEQYF. The CDR3 DNA reads as TGCGCCAGCAGCCGACAGACAGGGCTCTACGAGCAGTACTTC. The V and J genes are TRBV4-1 and TRBJ2-7; the match to TRBD1 covers 7 bases. CDR1 and CDR2 from the germline V gene are MGHRA and YSYEKL. V was clipped by 4 bases and J by 3 bases; unmatched bases: 6. The CDR3 covers 14 residues.

This rearrangement joins TRBV6-1 to TRBJ2-6, with a possible D match to TRBD2 (5 bases). The CDR3 is 15 amino acids. Trimming stripped 6 bases from V and 2 bases from J, with 11 bases between. CDR1 MNHNS and CDR2 SASEGT come from the germline V gene. The CDR3 region has the DNA TGTGCCAGCAGCCGCCGGGGTGCTGGGGCCAACGTCCTGACTTTC. Its translation is CASSRRGAGANVLTF.

Ten or more counts support this clonotype. The chain combines TRBV9 with TRBJ1-3; D gene unclear. Deletions cut 5 bases from V and 0 bases from J, with 15 bases between. The length of the CDR3 is 16 residues. The germline gives CDR1 SGDLS, CDR2 YYNGEE. The CDR3: CASRGNRGSSGNTIYF. CDR3 in DNA: TGTGCCAGCAGGGGGAACCGCGGCAGCTCTGGAAACACCATATATTTT.

This clonotype was observed a few times. The chain links TRBV7-3 to TRBJ2-5; 9 bases match TRBD1. This CDR3 spans 16 amino acids. The V gene end was trimmed by 1 base and the J gene end by 1 base; junction bases not matched to a gene: 4. Germline CDR1 SGHTA, CDR2 FQGTGA. The CDR3 loop reads CASSLMGQGIQETQYF. The CDR3 DNA reads as TGTGCCAGCAGCTTAATGGGACAGGGAATCCAAGAGACCCAGTACTTC.